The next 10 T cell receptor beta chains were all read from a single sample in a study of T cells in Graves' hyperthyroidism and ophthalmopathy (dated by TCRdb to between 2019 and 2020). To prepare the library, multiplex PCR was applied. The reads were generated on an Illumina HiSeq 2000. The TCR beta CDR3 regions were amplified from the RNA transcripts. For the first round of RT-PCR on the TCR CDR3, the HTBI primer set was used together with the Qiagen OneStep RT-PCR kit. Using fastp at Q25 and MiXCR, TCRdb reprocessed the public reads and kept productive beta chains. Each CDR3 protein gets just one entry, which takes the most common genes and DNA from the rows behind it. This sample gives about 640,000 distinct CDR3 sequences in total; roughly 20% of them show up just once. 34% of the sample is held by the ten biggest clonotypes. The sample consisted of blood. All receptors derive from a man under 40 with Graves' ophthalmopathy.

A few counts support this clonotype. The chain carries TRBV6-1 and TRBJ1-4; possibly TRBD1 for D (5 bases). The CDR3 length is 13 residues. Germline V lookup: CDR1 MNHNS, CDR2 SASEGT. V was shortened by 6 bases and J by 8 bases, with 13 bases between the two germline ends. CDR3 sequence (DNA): TGTGCCAGCAGCCACCCTCGGGGGGAAAAACTGTTTTTT. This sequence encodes CASSHPRGEKLFF.

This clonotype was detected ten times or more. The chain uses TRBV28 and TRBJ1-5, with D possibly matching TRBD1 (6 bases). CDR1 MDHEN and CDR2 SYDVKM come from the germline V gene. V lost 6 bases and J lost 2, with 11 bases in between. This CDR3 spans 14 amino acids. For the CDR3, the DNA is TGTGCCAGCAGACAGGGAATCGGCAATCAGCCCCAGCATTTT. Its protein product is CASRQGIGNQPQHF. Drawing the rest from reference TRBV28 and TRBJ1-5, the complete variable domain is DVKVTQSSRYLVKRTGEKVFLECVQDMDHENMFWYRQDPGLGLRLIYFSYDVKMKEKGDIPEGYSVSREKKERFSLILESASTNQTSMYLCASRQGIGNQPQHFGDGTRLSIL.

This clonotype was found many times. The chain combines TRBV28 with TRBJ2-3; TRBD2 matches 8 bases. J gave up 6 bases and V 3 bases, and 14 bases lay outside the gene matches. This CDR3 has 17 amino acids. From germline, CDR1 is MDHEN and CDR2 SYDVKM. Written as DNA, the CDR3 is TGTGCCAGCAGTTTGTTACTCGAGCGGGAGCCCTCTGATACGCAGTATTTT. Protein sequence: CASSLLLEREPSDTQYF. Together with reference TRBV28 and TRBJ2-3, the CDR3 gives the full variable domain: DVKVTQSSRYLVKRTGEKVFLECVQDMDHENMFWYRQDPGLGLRLIYFSYDVKMKEKGDIPEGYSVSREKKERFSLILESASTNQTSMYLCASSLLLEREPSDTQYFGPGTRLTVL.

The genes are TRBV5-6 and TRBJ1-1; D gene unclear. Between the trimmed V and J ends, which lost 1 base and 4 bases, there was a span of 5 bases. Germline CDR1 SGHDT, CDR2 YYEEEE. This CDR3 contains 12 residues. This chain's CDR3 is CASSLPSTEAFF. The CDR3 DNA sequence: TGTGCCAGCAGCTTGCCATCCACTGAAGCTTTCTTT.

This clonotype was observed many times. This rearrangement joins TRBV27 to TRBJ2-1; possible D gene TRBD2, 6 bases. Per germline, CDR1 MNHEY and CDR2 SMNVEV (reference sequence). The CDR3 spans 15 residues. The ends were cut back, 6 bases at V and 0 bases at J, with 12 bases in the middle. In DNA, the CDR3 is TGTGCCAGCAGCCTCGGGCGGGACTCCTACAATGAGCAGTTCTTC. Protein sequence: CASSLGRDSYNEQFF.

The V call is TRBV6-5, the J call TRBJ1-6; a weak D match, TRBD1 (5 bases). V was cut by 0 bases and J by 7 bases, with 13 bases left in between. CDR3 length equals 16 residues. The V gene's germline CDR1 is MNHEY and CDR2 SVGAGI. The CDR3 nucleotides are TGTGCCAGCAGTTACTCGGCCCAGGGCTACAATTCACCCCTCCACTTT. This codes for CASSYSAQGYNSPLHF.

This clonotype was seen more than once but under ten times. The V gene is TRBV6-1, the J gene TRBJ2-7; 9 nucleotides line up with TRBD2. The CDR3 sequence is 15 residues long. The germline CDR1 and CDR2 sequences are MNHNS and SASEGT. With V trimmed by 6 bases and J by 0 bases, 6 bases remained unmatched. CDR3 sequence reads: CASSTSGLASYEQYF. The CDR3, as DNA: TGTGCCAGCAGCACATCGGGACTAGCCTCCTACGAGCAGTACTTC.

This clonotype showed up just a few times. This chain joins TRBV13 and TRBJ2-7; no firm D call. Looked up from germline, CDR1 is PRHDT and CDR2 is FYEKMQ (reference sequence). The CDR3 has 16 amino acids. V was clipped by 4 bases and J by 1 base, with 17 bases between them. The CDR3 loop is CASSSRAGILSYEQYF. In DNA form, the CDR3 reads TGTGCCAGCAGCTCAAGGGCCGGAATCTTATCCTACGAGCAGTACTTC. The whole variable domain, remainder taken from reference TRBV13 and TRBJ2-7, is AAGVIQSPRHLIKEKRETATLKCYPIPRHDTVYWYQQGPGQDPQFLISFYEKMQSDKGSIPDRFSAQQFSDYHSELNMSSLELGDSALYFCASSSRAGILSYEQYFGPGTRLTVT.

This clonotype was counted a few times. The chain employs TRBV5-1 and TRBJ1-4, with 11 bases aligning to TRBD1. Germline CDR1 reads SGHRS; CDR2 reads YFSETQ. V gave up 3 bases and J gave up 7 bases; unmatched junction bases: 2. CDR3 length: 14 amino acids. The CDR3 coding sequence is TGCGCCAGCAGCTGGACAGGGGGCGGTGAAAAACTGTTTTTT. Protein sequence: CASSWTGGGEKLFF. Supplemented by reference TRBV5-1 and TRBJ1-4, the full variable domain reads KAGVTQTPRYLIKTRGQQVTLSCSPISGHRSVSWYQQTPGQGLQFLFEYFSETQRNKGNFPGRFSGRQFSNSRSEMNVSTLELGDSALYLCASSWTGGGEKLFFGSGTQLSVL.

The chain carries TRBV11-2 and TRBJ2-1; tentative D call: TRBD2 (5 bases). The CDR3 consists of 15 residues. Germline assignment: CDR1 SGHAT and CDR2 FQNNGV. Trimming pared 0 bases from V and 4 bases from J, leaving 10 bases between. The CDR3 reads CASSLDRRAYNEQFF. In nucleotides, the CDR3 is TGTGCCAGCAGCTTAGATCGGCGGGCTTACAATGAGCAGTTCTTC.